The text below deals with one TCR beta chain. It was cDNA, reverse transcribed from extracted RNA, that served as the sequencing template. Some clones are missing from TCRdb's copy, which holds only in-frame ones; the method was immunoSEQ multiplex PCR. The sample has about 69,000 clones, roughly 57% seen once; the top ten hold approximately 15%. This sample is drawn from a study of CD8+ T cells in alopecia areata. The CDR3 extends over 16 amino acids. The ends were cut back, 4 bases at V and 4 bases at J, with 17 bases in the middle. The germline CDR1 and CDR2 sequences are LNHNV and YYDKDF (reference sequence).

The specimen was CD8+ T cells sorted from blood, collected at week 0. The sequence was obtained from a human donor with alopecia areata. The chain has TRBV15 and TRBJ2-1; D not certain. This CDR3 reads CATSTDTDQDYNEQFF. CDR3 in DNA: TGTGCCACCAGCACCGACACTGATCAGGATTACAATGAGCAGTTCTTC.